The rows below give T cell receptor beta chains drawn from one sample of a study of shared clonotypes between healthy human individuals. Profiled with immunoSEQ multiplex PCR; TCRdb holds only in-frame clones, not every one. Among hundreds of thousands of clones, 90% to 95% were seen once, and the ten largest hold 24%. Source material: naive CD8+ T cells sorted from blood. The receptor set was obtained from a man aged 25 to 40 in good health. Both conserved end residues are part of each CDR3. The order of the fields is D gene, V gene, clone size, J gene, CDR3 protein, CDR3 DNA. D genes are given only for firm matches. Rows may omit the clone size; those that give it use once, few, many or a size class.

-,TRBV11-2,-,TRBJ2-1,CASSSTGTNEQFF,TGTGCCAGCAGTTCCACGGGGACGAATGAGCAGTTCTTC
TRBD1,TRBV27,-,TRBJ1-1,CASSILTGVTEAFF,TGTGCCAGCAGTATACTGACAGGGGTAACTGAAGCTTTCTTT
-,TRBV15,-,TRBJ1-3,CATSPTHF,TGTGCCACCAGCCCCACCCATTTT
TRBD2,TRBV2,once,TRBJ2-7,CASSLTSGNSYEQYF,TGTGCCAGCAGTCTGACTAGCGGGAACTCCTACGAGCAGTACTTC
TRBD2,TRBV6-5,-,TRBJ2-1,CASSRGSSYNEQFF,TGTGCCAGCAGTCGCGGGAGCTCCTACAATGAGCAGTTCTTC
-,TRBV9,-,TRBJ2-2,CASSEWTIQNTGELFF,TGTGCCAGCAGCGAGTGGACTATCCAGAACACCGGGGAGCTGTTTTTT
-,TRBV27,-,TRBJ1-5,CASSLSRENQPQHF,TGTGCCAGCAGTTTATCCAGGGAGAATCAGCCCCAGCATTTT
-,TRBV29-1,once,TRBJ1-3,CSVEDSYRGGPGNTIYF,TGCAGCGTTGAAGATTCTTACCGGGGGGGCCCTGGAAACACCATATATTTT
TRBD2,TRBV5-1,-,TRBJ2-1,CASSLGQGLATNEQFF,TGCGCCAGCAGCTTGGGCCAGGGACTAGCGACCAATGAGCAGTTCTTC
-,TRBV2,-,TRBJ2-7,CASSGRRSFSYEQYF,TGTGCCAGCAGTGGGAGGCGGTCCTTCTCCTACGAGCAGTACTTC
-,TRBV7-2,-,TRBJ2-3,CASSSRTVSTDTQYF,TGTGCCAGCAGCTCCCGGACAGTCAGCACAGATACGCAGTATTTT
-,TRBV28,-,TRBJ1-2,CASSLTRGYGYTF,TGTGCCAGCAGTTTGACAAGGGGCTATGGCTACACCTTC
TRBD2,TRBV7-9,-,TRBJ2-5,CASSLGTRGHPMETQYF,TGTGCCAGCAGCCTGGGGACTAGAGGGCACCCCATGGAGACCCAGTACTTC
-,TRBV11-1,-,TRBJ2-7,CASSSPGTKSSYEQYF,TGTGCCAGCAGCTCACCCGGGACAAAGAGCTCCTACGAGCAGTACTTC
-,TRBV18,-,TRBJ2-3,CASSPFVDYTDTQYF,TGTGCCAGCTCACCCTTCGTGGACTACACAGATACGCAGTATTTT
-,TRBV4-1,-,TRBJ2-7,CASSQDKQSYEQYF,TGCGCCAGCAGCCAAGATAAACAGAGCTACGAGCAGTACTTC
TRBD2,TRBV27,-,TRBJ2-7,CASSLVSGRVHEQYF,TGTGCCAGCAGTTTAGTTAGCGGGAGAGTCCACGAGCAGTACTTC
-,TRBV9,-,TRBJ2-3,CASGEDSSTDTQYF,TGTGCCAGCGGAGAAGACTCTAGCACAGATACGCAGTATTTT
TRBD2,TRBV7-9,-,TRBJ2-1,CASRPGLAGYNEQFF,TGTGCCAGCAGACCAGGACTAGCGGGGTACAATGAGCAGTTCTTC
TRBD2,TRBV14,once,TRBJ2-7,CASSQDQLAGGPWGEQYF,TGTGCCAGCAGCCAAGATCAACTAGCGGGAGGGCCGTGGGGGGAGCAGTACTTC
-,TRBV27,once,TRBJ2-7,CASSWRAGDRWEQYF,TGTGCCAGCAGTTGGAGGGCAGGCGATAGATGGGAGCAGTACTTC
TRBD2,TRBV6-5,-,TRBJ2-3,CASSQLAGGTDTQYF,TGTGCCAGCAGTCAACTAGCGGGAGGGACAGATACGCAGTATTTT
-,TRBV4-1,-,TRBJ2-2,CASSQVGTGELFF,TGCGCCAGCAGCCAAGTAGGGACCGGGGAGCTGTTTTTT
-,TRBV5-6,-,TRBJ2-5,CASSLQGQETQYF,TGTGCCAGCAGCTTACAGGGCCAGGAGACCCAGTACTTC
-,TRBV27,-,TRBJ2-2,CASSSLTPPVELFF,TGTGCCAGCAGTTCACTGACCCCGCCTGTTGAGCTGTTTTTT
-,TRBV19,-,TRBJ2-7,CASSIASDFSYEQYF,TGTGCCAGTAGTATAGCTTCCGACTTTTCCTACGAGCAGTACTTC
-,TRBV20-1,-,TRBJ2-3,CSANTDTQYF,TGCAGTGCTAACACAGATACGCAGTATTTT
-,TRBV7-2,-,TRBJ2-7,CASSLEGVQYF,TGTGCCAGCAGCTTAGAAGGTGTGCAGTACTTC
-,TRBV5-1,-,TRBJ1-1,CASSLAWGPNTEAFF,TGCGCCAGCAGCTTGGCCTGGGGTCCTAACACTGAAGCTTTCTTT